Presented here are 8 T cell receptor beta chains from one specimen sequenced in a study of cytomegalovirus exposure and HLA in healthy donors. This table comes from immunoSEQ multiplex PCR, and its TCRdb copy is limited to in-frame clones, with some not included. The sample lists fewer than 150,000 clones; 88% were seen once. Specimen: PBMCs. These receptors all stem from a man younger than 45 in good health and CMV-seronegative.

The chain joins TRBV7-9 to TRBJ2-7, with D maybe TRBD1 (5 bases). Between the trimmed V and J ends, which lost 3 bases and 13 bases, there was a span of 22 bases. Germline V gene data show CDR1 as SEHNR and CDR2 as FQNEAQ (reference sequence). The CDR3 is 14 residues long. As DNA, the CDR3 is TGTGCCAGCAGCTTCGACAGTGGGCTAACTGGGTGCTACTTC. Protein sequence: CASSFDSGLTGCYF.

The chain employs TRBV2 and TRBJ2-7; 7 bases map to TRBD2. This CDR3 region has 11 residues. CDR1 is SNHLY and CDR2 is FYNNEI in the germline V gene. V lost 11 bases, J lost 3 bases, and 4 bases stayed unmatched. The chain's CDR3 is CAGGGLYEQYF. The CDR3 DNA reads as TGTGCCGGGGGGGGACTCTACGAGCAGTACTTC.

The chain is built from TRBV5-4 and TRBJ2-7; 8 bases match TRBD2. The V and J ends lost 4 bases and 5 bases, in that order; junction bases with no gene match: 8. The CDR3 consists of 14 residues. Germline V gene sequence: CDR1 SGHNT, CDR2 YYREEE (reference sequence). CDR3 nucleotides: TGTGCCAGCAGCCAACTTAGCGGGATCCACGAGCAGTACTTC. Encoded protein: CASSQLSGIHEQYF.

CDR3 sequence reads: CASSIGPAGDTQYF. The CDR3 DNA reads TGTGCCAGTAGTATAGGGCCCGCAGGGGATACGCAGTATTTT. The J gene is TRBJ2-3, the V gene TRBV19, with D possibly being TRBD1 (5 bases). The germline V and J ends were trimmed by 1 base and 6 bases, with 11 bases remaining between them. Germline V CDR1 and CDR2: LNHDA, SQIVND (reference sequence). The CDR3 is made up of 14 amino acids.

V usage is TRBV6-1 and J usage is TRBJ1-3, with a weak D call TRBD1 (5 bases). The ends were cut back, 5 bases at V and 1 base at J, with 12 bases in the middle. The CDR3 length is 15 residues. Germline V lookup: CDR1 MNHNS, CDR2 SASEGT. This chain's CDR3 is CASSSPGKSGNTIYF. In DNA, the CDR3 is TGTGCCAGCAGTTCCCCAGGGAAGTCTGGAAACACCATATATTTT.

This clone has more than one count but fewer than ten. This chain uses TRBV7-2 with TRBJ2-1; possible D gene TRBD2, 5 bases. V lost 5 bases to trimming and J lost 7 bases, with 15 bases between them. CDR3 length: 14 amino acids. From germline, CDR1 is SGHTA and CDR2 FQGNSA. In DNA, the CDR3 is TGTGCCAGCAGCCTACGACTAAGCACAAATGAGCAGTTCTTC. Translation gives CASSLRLSTNEQFF.

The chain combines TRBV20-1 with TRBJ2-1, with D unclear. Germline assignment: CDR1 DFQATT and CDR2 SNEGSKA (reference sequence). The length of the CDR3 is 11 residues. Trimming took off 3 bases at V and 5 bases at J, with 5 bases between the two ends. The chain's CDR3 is CSARSDNEQFF. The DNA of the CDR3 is TGCAGTGCTAGGTCTGACAATGAGCAGTTCTTC.

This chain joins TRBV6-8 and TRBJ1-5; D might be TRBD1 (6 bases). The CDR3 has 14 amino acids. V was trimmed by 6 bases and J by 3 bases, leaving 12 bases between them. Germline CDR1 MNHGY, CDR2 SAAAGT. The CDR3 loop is CASRTTGNNQPQHF. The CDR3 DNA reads TGTGCCAGCAGAACGACAGGAAACAATCAGCCCCAGCATTTT.